This entry is about one T cell receptor (beta chain). These data belong to a study of patients and donors after allogeneic stem cell transplantation. One entry per CDR3 protein, called by TCRdb with MiXCR from the RT-PCR reads. The sample lists about 960,000 distinct CDR3 sequences, 18% occurring once. The CDR3 contains 15 residues. From germline, CDR1 is SGDLS and CDR2 YYNGEE. J lost 4 bases, V lost 4 bases, and 11 bases had no gene match. The sample comprised blood, either unsorted or a sorted T cell fraction (not recorded which). The origin of this receptor is a human donor who was either an allogeneic HSCT recipient or a stem cell or donor lymphocyte infusion donor (not recorded which). It is not recorded whose cells these are; they may come from a transplant donor. J is TRBJ2-7 and V is TRBV9; TRBD1 matches at 7 bases. CDR3 in amino acids: CASSPTGTELYEQYF. The CDR3 DNA reads as TGTGCCAGCAGCCCTACCGGGACAGAATTATACGAGCAGTACTTC. The full variable domain, in which reference TRBV9 and TRBJ2-7 provide the parts outside the CDR3, is DSGVTQTPKHLITATGQRVTLRCSPRSGDLSVYWYQQSLDQGLQFLIQYYNGEERAKGNILERFSAQQFPDLHSELNLSSLELGDSALYFCASSPTGTELYEQYFGPGTRLTVT.